The rows below give T cell receptor beta chains drawn from one sample of a study of cytomegalovirus exposure and HLA in healthy donors. Profiled with immunoSEQ multiplex PCR; TCRdb holds only in-frame clones, not every one. The table lists 200,000 to 250,000 clones, approximately 82% of them singletons. Specimen: PBMCs. Source of these receptors: a woman younger than 35 in good health and CMV-seronegative. Each CDR3 is given with its conserved first and last residue. A D gene is named only where the DNA matches it firmly. Size is omitted from some rows. Given values are once, few, many or a class for expanded clones.

CDR3 length,clone size,D gene,J gene,V gene,CDR3 DNA,CDR3 protein
16,.,.,TRBJ1-1,TRBV18,TGTGCCAGCTCACCACCGGGCGTCAGGGTGAACACTGAAGCTTTCTTT,CASSPPGVRVNTEAFF
18,.,TRBD2,TRBJ2-1,TRBV7-2,TGTGCCAGCAGCCCGGCGGCGAGCGGGGCCCTCAGGAGGCATGAGCAGTTCTTC,CASSPAASGALRRHEQFF
11,.,.,TRBJ2-7,TRBV27,TGTGCCACCAGGGGTGCCTACGAGCAGTACTTC,CATRGAYEQYF
14,.,.,TRBJ2-2,TRBV7-6,TGTGCCAGCAGCCCGACAGGGAACACCGGGGAGCTGTTTTTT,CASSPTGNTGELFF
15,once,TRBD2,TRBJ2-1,TRBV5-1,TGCGCCAGCAGCCCCACGGGGGGGCAATACAATGAGCAGTTCTTC,CASSPTGGQYNEQFF
13,.,.,TRBJ2-7,TRBV29-1,TGCAGCGTTGGAGAGGGCCAGTCCTACGAGCAGTACTTC,CSVGEGQSYEQYF
17,few,TRBD1,TRBJ1-4,TRBV5-6,TGTGCCAGCAGCCCCAACCCCCGAACAGGGGGCCCTGAAAAACTGTTTTTT,CASSPNPRTGGPEKLFF
16,.,.,TRBJ1-3,TRBV28,TGTGCCAGCAGTCTAGAGGGGGTGGCGGCTGGAAACACCATATATTTT,CASSLEGVAAGNTIYF
12,.,.,TRBJ1-2,TRBV7-9,TGTGCCAGCAGCTTCTTAGTCCAAGGCTACACCTTC,CASSFLVQGYTF
14,.,.,TRBJ1-4,TRBV2,TGTGCCAGCAGGGACAGCGGGCGACGCGAAAAACTGTTTTTT,CASRDSGRREKLFF
13,.,.,TRBJ1-2,TRBV7-6,TGTGCCAGCAGCTTAGAACAGAACTATGGCTACACCTTC,CASSLEQNYGYTF
21,.,.,TRBJ1-4,TRBV30,TGTGCCTGGAGTGAGTCTTCGGGGCCAGCGCGTAACCCAGCAACTAATGAAAAACTGTTTTTT,CAWSESSGPARNPATNEKLFF
14,.,TRBD1,TRBJ1-2,TRBV6-5,TGTGCCAGCACAAAGGCCACAGGGGGACATGGCTACACCTTC,CASTKATGGHGYTF
14,few,.,TRBJ1-1,TRBV18,TGTGCCAGCTCACCCGGACAGACGGGAACTGAAGCTTTCTTT,CASSPGQTGTEAFF
14,.,.,TRBJ1-5,TRBV7-9,TGTGCCAGCAGCTTACTGGCTAGCAATCAGCCCCAGCATTTT,CASSLLASNQPQHF
15,many,TRBD2,TRBJ2-3,TRBV6-1,TGTGCCAGCGGGAGGGGCGGTCCTAGCACAGATACGCAGTATTTT,CASGRGGPSTDTQYF
14,.,.,TRBJ1-1,TRBV6-6,TGTGCCAGCGGGGGAGCAGTGGATAATACTGAAGCTTTCTTT,CASGGAVDNTEAFF
13,.,.,TRBJ1-1,TRBV9,TGTGCCAGCAGCGTAGCCGGGACATCCGAAGCTTTCTTT,CASSVAGTSEAFF
14,.,TRBD1,TRBJ1-3,TRBV5-1,TGCGCCAGCAGCCCCAGCCGGGACAGTGGCACCATATATTTT,CASSPSRDSGTIYF
13,.,.,TRBJ2-7,TRBV5-6,TGTGCCAGCAGCCTAGGGGGGGAGAACGAGCAGTACTTC,CASSLGGENEQYF
16,.,TRBD2,TRBJ2-7,TRBV28,TGTGCCAGCTCCCGAGGCGGGGGATCGGACGGGGACGAGCAGTACTTC,CASSRGGGSDGDEQYF
16,.,.,TRBJ1-5,TRBV19,TGTGCCAGTAGTATAGATGGGGACGGACACAATCAGCCCCAGCATTTT,CASSIDGDGHNQPQHF
14,.,.,TRBJ2-2,TRBV5-1,TGCGCCAGCAGCTTGGACAGGGCGGACGGGGAGCTGTTTTTT,CASSLDRADGELFF
16,.,.,TRBJ1-2,TRBV9,TGTGCCAGCAGCGCCCCCGGAGGGGCCTTTAACTATGGCTACACCTTC,CASSAPGGAFNYGYTF
12,.,.,TRBJ2-3,TRBV2,TGTGCCAGCAGTGAAGGGGTAGATACGCAGTATTTT,CASSEGVDTQYF
13,.,.,TRBJ2-7,TRBV12-1,TGTGCCAGCAGCCCCCGGAGGGGACGGAGGGGGTACTTC,CASSPRRGRRGYF
15,.,.,TRBJ1-5,TRBV19,TGTGCCAGTAGTCCTCAACCAGGGAGCAATCAGCCCCAGCATTTT,CASSPQPGSNQPQHF
13,many,.,TRBJ1-2,TRBV7-6,TGTGCCAGCAGCTTAGAAGAAAACTATGGCTACACCTTC,CASSLEENYGYTF
14,.,.,TRBJ1-1,TRBV9,TGTGCCAGCAGCGTAGATGCGAGGAACACTGAAGCTTTCTTT,CASSVDARNTEAFF
15,.,TRBD1,TRBJ1-6,TRBV25-1,TGTGCCAGCAGTGGACAAACAGGGGGAAATTCACCCCTCCACTTT,CASSGQTGGNSPLHF
13,.,.,TRBJ1-1,TRBV27,TGTGCCAGCAGCCGCCCTGGGAACACTGAAGCTTTCTTT,CASSRPGNTEAFF
15,.,TRBD2,TRBJ2-7,TRBV5-1,TGCGCCAGCAGCTTGGTTCTAGCGGGAGTCTACGAGCAGTACTTC,CASSLVLAGVYEQYF
13,.,.,TRBJ1-3,TRBV7-9,TGTGCCAGCAGCTTAGCGTACGGAAACACCATATATTTT,CASSLAYGNTIYF
18,few,TRBD1,TRBJ2-4,TRBV4-1,TGCGCCAGCAGCACCCCGTATCAGGGGGCACGCGGCAAAAACATTCAGTACTTC,CASSTPYQGARGKNIQYF
14,few,.,TRBJ1-2,TRBV21-1,TGTGCCAGCCCCCCGGGAGGAAGAAACTATGGCTACACCTTC,CASPPGGRNYGYTF
13,.,TRBD2,TRBJ2-7,TRBV27,TGTGCCACCGGGGGGGGGCTCACCTACGAGCAGTACTTC,CATGGGLTYEQYF
14,few,.,TRBJ1-2,TRBV6-1,TGTGCCAGCAGTGAGGTCGGGGCTCGCTATGGCTACACCTTC,CASSEVGARYGYTF
15,.,TRBD1,TRBJ2-7,TRBV9,TGTGCCAGCAGCCTCGGGACAGGGACTCCTTACGAGCAGTACTTC,CASSLGTGTPYEQYF
17,once,TRBD2,TRBJ2-5,TRBV5-1,TGCGCCAGCAGCTTCTCGGCTAGCGGGAGGCGGTGGGAGACCCAGTACTTC,CASSFSASGRRWETQYF
14,few,.,TRBJ1-5,TRBV2,TGTGCCAGCAGTGACAGGGCCGACAATCAGCCCCAGCATTTT,CASSDRADNQPQHF
16,.,TRBD2,TRBJ2-5,TRBV5-1,TGCGCCAGCAGCCCTCTATCGACTAGCGGGGGAGAGACCCAGTACTTC,CASSPLSTSGGETQYF
11,.,.,TRBJ1-3,TRBV28,TGTGCCAGCAGTCCCGGCCTGGAATGGTATTTT,CASSPGLEWYF
13,.,TRBD1,TRBJ1-3,TRBV11-2,TGTGCCAGCAGCCGGACAGGGGGAAACACCATATATTTT,CASSRTGGNTIYF
18,.,.,TRBJ1-2,TRBV27,TGTGCCAGCAGCCCCTCGGCCGGGCGGAAGATAGGCTTTTATGGCTACACCTTC,CASSPSAGRKIGFYGYTF
11,.,.,TRBJ1-2,TRBV19,TGTGCCAGTATTCAGGGGTATGGCTACACCTTC,CASIQGYGYTF
14,.,.,TRBJ2-2,TRBV6-1,TGTGCCAGCAGTGAACCCCCTGGGGCCGGGGAGCTGTTTTTT,CASSEPPGAGELFF
13,.,TRBD1,TRBJ1-1,TRBV29-1,TGCAGCGTTGGAAGGGGGCCCCTGGCTGAAGCTTTCTTT,CSVGRGPLAEAFF
15,.,TRBD1,TRBJ2-1,TRBV2,TGTGCCAGCAGTGAAAGGGTGACAGGGAACAATGAGCAGTTCTTC,CASSERVTGNNEQFF
14,.,.,TRBJ2-3,TRBV9,TGTGCCAGCAGTGGGATGACTAGCACAGATACGCAGTATTTT,CASSGMTSTDTQYF
13,.,.,TRBJ2-7,TRBV19,TGTGCCAGTAGTGTAGGCGGTCCGGGCGAGCAGTACTTC,CASSVGGPGEQYF
15,few,TRBD1,TRBJ1-1,TRBV6-6,TGTGCCAGCAGTATACCGGGACAGCCGAACACTGAAGCTTTCTTT,CASSIPGQPNTEAFF
14,.,.,TRBJ2-3,TRBV5-1,TGCGCCAGCAGCCTTGGCTCCGGGGCAGATACGCAGTATTTT,CASSLGSGADTQYF
15,.,TRBD2,TRBJ2-7,TRBV28,TGTGCCAGCAGTGTGACTAGCGGGGAATCCTACGAGCAGTACTTC,CASSVTSGESYEQYF
14,.,.,TRBJ1-5,TRBV6-1,TGTGCCAGCAGTGAAGGTTGGGGGATCCAGCCCCAGCATTTT,CASSEGWGIQPQHF
15,.,TRBD2,TRBJ2-7,TRBV27,TGTGCCAGCAGTTTTTTAGCGGGAGGCGCCTACGAGCAGTACTTC,CASSFLAGGAYEQYF
15,.,.,TRBJ2-4,TRBV4-1,TGCGCCAGCAGCCACCTCGGACAGAGGGACAACATTCAGTACTTC,CASSHLGQRDNIQYF
17,.,TRBD1,TRBJ1-5,TRBV5-8,TGTGCCAGCAGCCCCGGGACAGGGGGTTTCAGCAATCAGCCCCAGCATTTT,CASSPGTGGFSNQPQHF